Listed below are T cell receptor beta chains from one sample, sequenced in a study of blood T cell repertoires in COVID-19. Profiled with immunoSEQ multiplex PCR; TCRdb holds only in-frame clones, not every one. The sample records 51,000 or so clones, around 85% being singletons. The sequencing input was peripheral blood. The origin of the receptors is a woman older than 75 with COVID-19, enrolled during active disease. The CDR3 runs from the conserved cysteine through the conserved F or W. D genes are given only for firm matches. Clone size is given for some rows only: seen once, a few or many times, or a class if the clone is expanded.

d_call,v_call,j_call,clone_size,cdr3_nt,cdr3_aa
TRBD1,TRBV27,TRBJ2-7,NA,TGTGCCAGCAGCATGCCGGGACAGAACTCCTACGAGCAGTACTTC,CASSMPGQNSYEQYF
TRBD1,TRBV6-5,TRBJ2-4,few,TGTGCCAGCAGTTCCCAGGGGGCGGCCAAAAACATTCAGTACTTC,CASSSQGAAKNIQYF
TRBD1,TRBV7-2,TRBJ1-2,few,TGTGCCAGCAGCCCACGGGAGGGGGCCTATGGCTACACCTTC,CASSPREGAYGYTF
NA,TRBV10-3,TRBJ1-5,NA,TGTGCCATCAGTGAGTCAGCAGGGCACAATCAGCCCCAGCATTTT,CAISESAGHNQPQHF
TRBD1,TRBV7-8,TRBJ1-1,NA,TGTGCCAGCACGGGACAGATCAACACTGAAGCTTTCTTT,CASTGQINTEAFF
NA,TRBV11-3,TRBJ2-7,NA,TGTGCCAGCAGCTTAGAGTCAGGGCGGGAGCAGTACTTC,CASSLESGREQYF
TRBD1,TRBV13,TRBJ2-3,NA,TGTGCCAGCAAAGGACAGGGATACTCTAGCACAGATACGCAGTATTTT,CASKGQGYSSTDTQYF
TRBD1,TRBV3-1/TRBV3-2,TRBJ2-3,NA,TGTGCCAGCAGCCCTCTAGCCGGGACAGGCACAGATACGCAGTATTTT,CASSPLAGTGTDTQYF
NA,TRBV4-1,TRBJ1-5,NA,TGCGCCAGCAGCCAAGCGTTCAATCAGCCCCAGCATTTT,CASSQAFNQPQHF
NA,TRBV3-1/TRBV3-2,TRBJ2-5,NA,TGTGCCAGCAGCCAAATGAAATCCACCTATGAGACCCAGTACTTC,CASSQMKSTYETQYF
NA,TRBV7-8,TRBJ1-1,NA,TGTGCCACTAGCCTGGGGAACACTGAAGCTTTCTTT,CATSLGNTEAFF
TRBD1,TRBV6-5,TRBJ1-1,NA,TGTGCCAGCAGACAAGAGGGACAGCGAGCTTTCTTT,CASRQEGQRAFF
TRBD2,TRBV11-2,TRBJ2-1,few,TGTGCCAGCAGCTTAGAGATTGGACTAGCGGGGAGGGGATCCTACAATGAGCAGTTCTTC,CASSLEIGLAGRGSYNEQFF
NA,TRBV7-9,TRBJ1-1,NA,TGTGCCAGCAGCTTAGACGCGGGGGGGGCTGGCACTGAAGCTTTCTTT,CASSLDAGGAGTEAFF
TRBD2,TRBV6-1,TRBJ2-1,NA,TGTGCCAGCAGTGAGGGACTAGCGCCCAATGAGCAGTTCTTC,CASSEGLAPNEQFF
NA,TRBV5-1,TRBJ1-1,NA,TGCGCCAGCAGCTTAACAGGGAACACTGAAGCTTTCTTT,CASSLTGNTEAFF
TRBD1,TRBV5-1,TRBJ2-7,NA,TGCGCCAGCAGGGGGACAGGGGCTGGCGAGCAGTACTTC,CASRGTGAGEQYF
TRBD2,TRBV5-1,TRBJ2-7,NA,TGCGCCAGCAGACCCAGCGGGACCTCCTACGAGCAGTACTTC,CASRPSGTSYEQYF
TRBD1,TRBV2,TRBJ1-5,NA,TGTGCCAGCAGTGTTCGGACAGGGGGATATAGCAATCAGCCCCAGCATTTT,CASSVRTGGYSNQPQHF
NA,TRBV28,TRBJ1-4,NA,TGTGCCAGTTCAAAGCTGCGGGCTAATGAAAAACTGTTTTTT,CASSKLRANEKLFF
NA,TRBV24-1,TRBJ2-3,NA,TGTGCCACCAGTGATTTTGGGGGGAGCACAGATACGCAGTATTTT,CATSDFGGSTDTQYF
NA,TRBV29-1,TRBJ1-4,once,TGCAGCGTTGGTGGAGTGGACAGTGGGAGACTGTTTTTT,CSVGGVDSGRLFF
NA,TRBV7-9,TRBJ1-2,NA,TGTGCCAGCAGCGGGGGGTACTATGGCTACACCTTC,CASSGGYYGYTF
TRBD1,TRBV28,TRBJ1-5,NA,TGTGCCACCCCACTTTCCGGGACAGATAGCAATCAGCCCCAGCATTTT,CATPLSGTDSNQPQHF
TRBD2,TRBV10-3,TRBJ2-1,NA,TGTGCCATCAGCCCTAGCGGCGGTGAGCAGTTCTTC,CAISPSGGEQFF
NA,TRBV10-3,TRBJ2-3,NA,TGTGCCGCGTCCGGACTCAGGGGAGGCACAGATACGCAGTATTTT,CAASGLRGGTDTQYF
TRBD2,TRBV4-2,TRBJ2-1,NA,TGTGCCAGCAGCTCCCCAGGACTAGCGGAGCTTTACAATGAGCAGTTCTTC,CASSSPGLAELYNEQFF
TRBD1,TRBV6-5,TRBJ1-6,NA,TGTGCCAGCTTCAGACAGGGGGTAAATTCACCCCTCCACTTT,CASFRQGVNSPLHF
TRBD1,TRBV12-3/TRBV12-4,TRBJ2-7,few,TGTGCCAGCAGCCGGGACAGCTTCTACGAGCAGTACTTC,CASSRDSFYEQYF
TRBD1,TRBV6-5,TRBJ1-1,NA,TGTGCCAGCACCCCTCAGGGGGGTGGGACTGAAGCTTTCTTT,CASTPQGGGTEAFF
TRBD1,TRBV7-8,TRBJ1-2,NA,TGTGCCAGCAGCTTAGGGACAGGGAGGACCTTC,CASSLGTGRTF
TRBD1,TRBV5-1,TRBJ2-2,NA,TGCGCCAGCAGCATCACAGGGGAAGGTAACACCGGGGAGCTGTTTTTT,CASSITGEGNTGELFF
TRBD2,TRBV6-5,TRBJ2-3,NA,TGTGCCAGCAGCCGACTAGCGGGAAGCACAGATACGCAGTATTTT,CASSRLAGSTDTQYF
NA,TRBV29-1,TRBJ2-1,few,TGCAGCGTCGACACGGATGAGCAGTTCTTC,CSVDTDEQFF
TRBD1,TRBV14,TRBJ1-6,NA,TGTGCCAGCAGCCAATGGGACAGGGCTTCACCCCTCCACTTT,CASSQWDRASPLHF
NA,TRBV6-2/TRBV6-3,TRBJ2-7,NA,TGTGCCAGCAGTCTGACTAGGACGGAGCCGTACTTC,CASSLTRTEPYF
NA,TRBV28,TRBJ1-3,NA,TGTGCCAGCAGTTTAAAGCAATATGGAAACACCATATATTTT,CASSLKQYGNTIYF
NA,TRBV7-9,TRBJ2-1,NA,TGTGCCAGCAGCGCTAGAGGGGGGGGCTCTAGCGGAGAATACAATGAGCAGTTCTTC,CASSARGGGSSGEYNEQFF
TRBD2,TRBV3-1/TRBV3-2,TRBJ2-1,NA,TGTGCCAGCAGCCCGGGACTACAGAACTACAATGAGCAGTTCTTC,CASSPGLQNYNEQFF
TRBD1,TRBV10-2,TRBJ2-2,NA,TGCGCCAGCAGTGAGTGGACAGGGGAGGCCGGGGAGCTGTTTTTT,CASSEWTGEAGELFF
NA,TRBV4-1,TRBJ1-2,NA,TGCGCCAGCAGCCAAGTGGCGGGGAACTATGGCTACACCTTC,CASSQVAGNYGYTF
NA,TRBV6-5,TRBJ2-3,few,TGTGCCAGCAGTCGGGGCACAGATACGCAGTATTTT,CASSRGTDTQYF
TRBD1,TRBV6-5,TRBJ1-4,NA,TGTGCCAGCAGTTACTCGGACAGGAGCGAAAAACTGTTTTTT,CASSYSDRSEKLFF
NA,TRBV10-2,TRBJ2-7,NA,TGCGCCGCAAACAGGGGGGGAAGCGACGAGCAGTACTTC,CAANRGGSDEQYF
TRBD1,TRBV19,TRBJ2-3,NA,TGTGCCAGTAGTATAGATTCAGGGACAGGGGCCGCAGATACGCAGTATTTT,CASSIDSGTGAADTQYF
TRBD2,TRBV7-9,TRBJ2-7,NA,TGTGCCAGCAGCCTACGACTAGCGGGAGGGCCCCTCGAGCAGTACTTC,CASSLRLAGGPLEQYF
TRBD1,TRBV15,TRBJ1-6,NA,TGTGCCACCAGCAGCCGACAGGGGACGGCTTCACCCCTCCACTTT,CATSSRQGTASPLHF
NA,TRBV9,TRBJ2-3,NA,TGTGCCAGCAGCGTAGTCTCCCGAGGTCTGGGCACAGATACGCAGTATTTT,CASSVVSRGLGTDTQYF
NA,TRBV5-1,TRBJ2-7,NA,TGCGCCAGCAGCGAGATGGTCGGGTACGAGCAGTACTTC,CASSEMVGYEQYF
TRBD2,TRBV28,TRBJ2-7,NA,TGTGCCAGCAGTTCGCGGCGGGAGGGGACCTACGAGCAGTACTTC,CASSSRREGTYEQYF
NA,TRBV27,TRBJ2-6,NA,TGTGCCAGCAGCAGGACAGCTGGGGCCAACGTCCTGACTTTC,CASSRTAGANVLTF
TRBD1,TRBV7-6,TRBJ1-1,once,TGTGCCAGCAGCTCACAGGGGGCTGGGGCTGAAGCTTTCTTT,CASSSQGAGAEAFF
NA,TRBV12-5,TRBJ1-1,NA,TGTGCTAGTGGTTTGGTAGGAATGACAATTTCGGAAGCTTTCTTT,CASGLVGMTISEAFF
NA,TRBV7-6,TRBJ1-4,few,TGTGCCAGCAGCTTAGATGTCAGCGCAACTAATGAAAAACTGTTTTTT,CASSLDVSATNEKLFF
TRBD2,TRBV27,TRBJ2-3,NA,TGTGCCAGCAGTCCTTACTCACTAGCGGGAGCCCCAGATACGCAGTATTTT,CASSPYSLAGAPDTQYF
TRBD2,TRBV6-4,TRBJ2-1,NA,TGTGCCAGCAGTCCAACTAGCGGGAGATACAATGAGCAGTTCTTC,CASSPTSGRYNEQFF
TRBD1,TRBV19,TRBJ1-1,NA,TGTGCCAGTAGTAAAAAGGGACAGGGAAACGCTGAAGCTTTCTTT,CASSKKGQGNAEAFF
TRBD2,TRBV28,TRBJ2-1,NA,TGTGCCAGCAGTTCACTAGCGGGAACCTACAATGAGCAGTTCTTC,CASSSLAGTYNEQFF
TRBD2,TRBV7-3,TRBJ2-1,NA,TGTGCCAGCAGCTTAACTGGACTAGCGGGGAATGAGCAGTTCTTC,CASSLTGLAGNEQFF